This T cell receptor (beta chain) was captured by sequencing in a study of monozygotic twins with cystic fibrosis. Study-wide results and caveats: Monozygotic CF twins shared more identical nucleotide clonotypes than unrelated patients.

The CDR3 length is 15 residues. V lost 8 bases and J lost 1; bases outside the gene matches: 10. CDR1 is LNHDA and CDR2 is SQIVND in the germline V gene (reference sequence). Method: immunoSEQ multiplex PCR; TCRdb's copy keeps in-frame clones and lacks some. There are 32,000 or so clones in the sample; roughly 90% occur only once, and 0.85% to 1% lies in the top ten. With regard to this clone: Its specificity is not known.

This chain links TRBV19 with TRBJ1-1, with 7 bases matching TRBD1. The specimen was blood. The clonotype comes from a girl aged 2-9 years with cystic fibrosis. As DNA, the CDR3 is TGTGCCAGTCGGGAGGGGGCGCGGGAGAACACTGAAGCTTTCTTT. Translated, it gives CASREGARENTEAFF. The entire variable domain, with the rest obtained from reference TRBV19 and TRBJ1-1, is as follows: DGGITQSPKYLFRKEGQNVTLSCEQNLNHDAMYWYRQDPGQGLRLIYYSQIVNDFQKGDIAEGYSVSREKKESFPLTVTSAQKNPTAFYLCASREGARENTEAFFGQGTRLTVV.